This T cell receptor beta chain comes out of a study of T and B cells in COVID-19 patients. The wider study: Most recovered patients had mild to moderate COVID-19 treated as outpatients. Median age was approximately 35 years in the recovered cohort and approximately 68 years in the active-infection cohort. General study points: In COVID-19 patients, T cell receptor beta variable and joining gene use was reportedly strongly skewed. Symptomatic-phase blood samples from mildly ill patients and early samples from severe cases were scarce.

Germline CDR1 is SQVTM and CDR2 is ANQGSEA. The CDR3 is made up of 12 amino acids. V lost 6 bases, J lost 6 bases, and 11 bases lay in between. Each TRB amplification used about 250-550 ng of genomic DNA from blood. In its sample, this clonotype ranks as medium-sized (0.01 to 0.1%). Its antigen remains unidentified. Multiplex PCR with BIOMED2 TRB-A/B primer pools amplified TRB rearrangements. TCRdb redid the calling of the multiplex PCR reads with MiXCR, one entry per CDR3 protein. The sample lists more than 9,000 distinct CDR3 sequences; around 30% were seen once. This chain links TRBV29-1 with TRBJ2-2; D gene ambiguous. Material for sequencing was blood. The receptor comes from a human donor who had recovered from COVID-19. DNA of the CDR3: TGCAGCGTGGCGGAAGGTGCCGGGGAGCTGTTTTTT. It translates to CSVAEGAGELFF.